These 23 T cell receptor beta chains originate from one sample sequenced in a study of blood T cell repertoires in COVID-19. Profiling relied on immunoSEQ multiplex PCR, and the TCRdb table lists in-frame clones only, not all of them. The sample contains 45,000 to 60,000 clones, roughly 80% of which appear only once. Sequences were obtained from peripheral blood. The receptors were sampled from a woman in her sixties with acute or convalescent COVID-19.

The gene calls are TRBV5-1 and TRBJ1-4; 10 bases agree with TRBD1. The CDR3 extends over 14 amino acids. The germline V gene has CDR1 SGHRS and CDR2 YFSETQ. Trimming removed 4 bases from V and 5 bases from J; junction bases left unmatched: 2. Here the CDR3 DNA reads TGCGCCAGCAGCGGGGGACAGGGGAATGAAAAACTGTTTTTT. Protein: CASSGGQGNEKLFF.

The chain recombines TRBV11-2 with TRBJ2-7, with TRBD2 matching 10 bases. Germline V gene sequence: CDR1 SGHAT, CDR2 FQNNGV. J gave up 0 bases and V 3 bases, and 2 bases lay outside the gene matches. The CDR3 runs 15 residues. DNA for the CDR3: TGTGCCAGCAGCTTCCGGACTAGCGGCTCCTACGAGCAGTACTTC. Translated, it gives CASSFRTSGSYEQYF.

The rearrangement uses TRBV6-2 or TRBV6-3 and TRBJ1-1, with D perhaps matching TRBD1 (6 bases). The germline V gene has CDR1 MNHEY and CDR2 SVGEGT. This CDR3 spans 17 amino acids. V was cut by 4 bases and J by 0 bases, with 18 bases left in between. The CDR3 loop is CASSFDGTYAMNTEAFF. The CDR3 nucleotides read TGTGCCAGCAGTTTCGACGGGACATATGCAATGAACACTGAAGCTTTCTTT.

V usage is TRBV10-3 and J usage is TRBJ2-5; D is possibly TRBD1 (6 bases). V dropped 0 bases and J dropped 2 bases, with 13 bases sitting between them. This CDR3 has 16 amino acids. Germline V CDR1 and CDR2: ENHRY, SYGVKD. The CDR3 reads CAISESSGQPQETQYF. CDR3 coding DNA: TGTGCCATCAGTGAGTCTTCTGGACAGCCGCAAGAGACCCAGTACTTC.

This clone was seen only once. This rearrangement joins TRBV19 to TRBJ2-2, with a possible D match to TRBD2 (5 bases). Germline V gene lookup returns CDR1 LNHDA and CDR2 SQIVND (reference sequence). The V gene lost 7 bases and the J gene lost 6 bases, with 21 bases spanning the gap. The length of the CDR3 is 16 residues. The DNA for the CDR3 is TGTGCCAGTACCCTACGGAGAGGGAGAGATGCCGGGGAGCTGTTTTTT. Its translation is CASTLRRGRDAGELFF.

This clone came up a few times. V usage is TRBV30 and J usage is TRBJ1-6, with a tentative D call TRBD1 (6 bases). CDR3 length: 18 residues. Germline V lookup: CDR1 GTSNPN, CDR2 SVGIG (reference sequence). With 2 bases removed from V and 6 bases from J, the gap between germline ends came to 23 bases. The CDR3 nucleotides are TGTGCCTGGAGTTCCCTCCGGACAGCTAAACCACTTAATTCACCCCTCCACTTT. Translated: CAWSSLRTAKPLNSPLHF.

The chain recombines TRBV6-1 with TRBJ2-7; D gene uncertain. CDR1 is MNHNS, CDR2 SASEGT, per germline. V was cut by 1 base and J by 3 bases, with 13 bases left in between. This CDR3 has 15 amino acids. CDR3 in amino acids: CASSEGLNSLYEQYF. As DNA, the CDR3 is TGTGCCAGCAGTGAAGGGTTAAACAGCCTCTACGAGCAGTACTTC.

This rearrangement joins TRBV24-1 to TRBJ2-4; 11 positions agree with TRBD2. Germline-derived CDR1 and CDR2 are KGHDR and SFDVKD. The CDR3 spans 15 residues. V was pared by 2 bases and J by 8 bases, with 4 bases of the junction left unmatched. CDR3 amino acids: CATSDSTSGRDIQYF. The CDR3 coding sequence is TGTGCCACCAGTGATTCTACTAGCGGGAGAGACATTCAGTACTTC.

This clone was seen more than once but under ten times. The V call is TRBV19, the J call TRBJ1-2; tentatively, D is TRBD1 (6 bases). Germline V gene data show CDR1 as LNHDA and CDR2 as SQIVND (reference sequence). Deletions cut 1 base from V and 6 bases from J, with 15 bases between. The CDR3 extends over 15 amino acids. CDR3 bases: TGTGCCAGTAGTATAGTTTCGGGGGGGCGGAATGGCTACACCTTC. Translation: CASSIVSGGRNGYTF.

This chain connects TRBV6-5 to TRBJ1-5; no clear D gene. The CDR3 length is 14 residues. Germline values: CDR1 MNHEY, CDR2 SVGAGI. V was pared by 5 bases and J by 2 bases, with 10 bases between. The CDR3 is CASSLRSGNQPQHF. CDR3 DNA: TGTGCCAGCAGTCTCCGTTCCGGCAATCAGCCCCAGCATTTT.

The chain links TRBV2 to TRBJ2-5, with D maybe TRBD2 (7 bases). Trimming removed 2 bases from V and 1 base from J, with 11 bases in between. The germline gives CDR1 SNHLY, CDR2 FYNNEI. The CDR3 has 15 residues. In DNA, the CDR3 is TGTGCCAGCAGTGAATCGCGGGGGCTCCAAGAGACCCAGTACTTC. Its translation is CASSESRGLQETQYF.

The rearrangement joins TRBV10-1 to TRBJ2-2; 10 bases agree with TRBD1. CDR1 WNHNN and CDR2 SYGVQD come from the germline V gene (reference sequence). The trim removed 3 bases at V and 5 bases at J, leaving 9 bases unmatched. The CDR3 has 17 residues. The CDR3, as DNA: TGCGCCAGCAGTGAATCGGACAGGGGGTTGCGTACCGGGGAGCTGTTTTTT. Amino acids: CASSESDRGLRTGELFF.

J is TRBJ2-7 and V is TRBV10-3, with a weak D call TRBD1 (5 bases). The CDR3 runs 14 residues. Trimming removed 6 bases from V and 5 bases from J, with 17 bases in between. From germline, CDR1 is ENHRY and CDR2 SYGVKD. For the CDR3, the DNA is TGTGCCATCAGGTTAGACAGCTCGCGCAACGAGCAGTACTTC. It codes for CAIRLDSSRNEQYF.

This clone showed up just once. This rearrangement joins TRBV28 to TRBJ1-2, with a possible D match to TRBD1 (5 bases). V dropped 5 bases and J dropped 5 bases, with 21 bases sitting between them. The CDR3 sequence is 16 residues long. Germline CDR1 is MDHEN and CDR2 is SYDVKM. Here the CDR3 DNA reads TGTGCCAGCAGTCCCTTCCCCCAGGGCAAGGGTTATGGCTACACCTTC. Protein: CASSPFPQGKGYGYTF.

The table lists this clone with a count of one. V gene TRBV19 combines with J gene TRBJ2-2; 8 positions agree with TRBD2. CDR3 size: 15 residues. CDR1 is LNHDA, CDR2 SQIVND, per germline (reference sequence). V lost 7 bases and J lost 7; bases outside the gene matches: 11. The CDR3: CASIAPGTRRGELFF. In DNA, the CDR3 is TGTGCCAGTATCGCACCCGGGACTAGGCGCGGGGAGCTGTTTTTT.

There are a few counts of this clone. The chain links TRBV28 to TRBJ1-3; D is unclear. Germline-derived CDR1 and CDR2 are MDHEN and SYDVKM. Trimming left V 4 bases short and J 0 bases short, with 7 bases between. The CDR3 consists of 14 residues. The CDR3 sequence: CASSSEFSGNTIYF. The CDR3 nucleotides read TGTGCCAGCAGTTCGGAGTTCTCTGGAAACACCATATATTTT.

The chain combines TRBV30 with TRBJ2-1, with 8 bases lining up with TRBD2. CDR1 GTSNPN and CDR2 SVGIG come from the germline V gene (reference sequence). The V and J ends lost 0 bases and 7 bases, in that order; junction bases with no gene match: 8. This CDR3 has 15 amino acids. CDR3 sequence: CAWSVGAGGWNEQFF. The CDR3 coding sequence is TGTGCCTGGAGTGTAGGGGCGGGAGGATGGAATGAGCAGTTCTTC.

A single count supports this clone. J is TRBJ2-5 and V is TRBV7-2; 7 nucleotides align to TRBD2. The CDR3 totals 14 residues. The V gene's germline CDR1 is SGHTA and CDR2 FQGNSA. V lost 7 bases and J lost 2; bases outside the gene matches: 7. CDR3 nucleotides: TGTGCCAGCAATCCGTGGGGGGGTCAAGAGACCCAGTACTTC. This translates into CASNPWGGQETQYF.

This clone occurred once. The gene calls are TRBV5-4 and TRBJ2-3; TRBD2 matches 15 bases. J lost 3 bases, V lost 6 bases, and 11 bases had no gene match. Germline assignment: CDR1 SGHNT and CDR2 YYREEE (reference sequence). The CDR3 has 18 amino acids. Written as DNA, the CDR3 is TGTGCCAGCACCAAGTGGACTAGCGGGGGGGCGGCTACAGATACGCAGTATTTT. Translating it yields CASTKWTSGGAATDTQYF.

The chain has TRBV6-5 and TRBJ1-6; D may be TRBD1 (5 bases). This CDR3 region has 14 residues. V was clipped by 6 bases and J by 19 bases, with 25 bases between them. Germline V lookup: CDR1 MNHEY, CDR2 SVGAGI. CDR3 sequence reads: CASSAAGRERRVHF. Written as DNA, the CDR3 is TGTGCCAGCAGCGCCGCAGGGCGGGAAAGGAGAGTTCACTTT.

This clone was seen only a few times. The V call is TRBV11-2, the J call TRBJ2-2, with 7 bases matching TRBD1. The CDR3 consists of 16 residues. The V gene end was trimmed by 1 base and the J gene end by 4 bases; junction bases not matched to a gene: 6. Per germline, CDR1 SGHAT and CDR2 FQNNGV. The CDR3, as DNA: TGTGCCAGCAGCTTAGTGAATGCAGGGGGCACCGGGGAGCTGTTTTTT. Translating it yields CASSLVNAGGTGELFF.

This clone appeared a few times. The chain has TRBV4-2 and TRBJ2-1, with TRBD2 identical over 9 bases. The CDR3 has 16 amino acids. From germline, CDR1 is LGHNA and CDR2 YNFKEQ. The V and J ends lost 0 bases and 8 bases, in that order; junction bases with no gene match: 8. CDR3: CASSQDPGGGAYEQFF. The CDR3, as DNA: TGTGCCAGCAGCCAAGATCCGGGCGGGGGGGCTTATGAGCAGTTCTTC.

The chain employs TRBV12-3 or TRBV12-4 and TRBJ2-5; TRBD2 aligns across 9 bases. The CDR3 is 13 residues long. J gave up 9 bases and V 9 bases, and 11 bases lay outside the gene matches. CDR3 sequence reads: CASRAGGPAPQYF. CDR3 bases: TGTGCCAGTAGAGCGGGGGGCCCGGCGCCCCAGTACTTC.